These 10 T cell receptor beta chains came from one sample sequenced in a study of graft-versus-host responses after intestinal transplantation. Sequencing was performed with immunoSEQ multiplex PCR; in TCRdb, only in-frame clones are kept and a portion is missing. This sample has more than 85,000 clones, with 85% to 95% found just once. These receptors have no known antigen. The source material was unstimulated CD8+ T cells sorted from spleen or lymph node cells, sampled before intestinal transplant. The receptors derive from a human donor who received an intestinal transplant.

This chain connects TRBV30 to TRBJ1-1; tentatively, D is TRBD1 (6 bases). Germline lookup yields CDR1 GTSNPN and CDR2 SVGIG (reference sequence). The CDR3 sequence is 12 residues long. Trimming pared 6 bases from V and 0 bases from J, leaving 8 bases between. The CDR3 here is CACRGMNTEAFF. The CDR3 bases are TGTGCCTGCAGGGGAATGAACACTGAAGCTTTCTTT.

The chain carries TRBV29-1 and TRBJ2-5; TRBD1 agrees at 9 bases. Trimming took 4 bases from V and 11 from J; bases not matched to a gene: 14. The CDR3 contains 14 residues. CDR1 SQVTM and CDR2 ANQGSEA come from the germline V gene. DNA for the CDR3: TGCAGCGTTGGAGACGGGACAGGGAGTAGGGAGCAGTACTTC. Protein: CSVGDGTGSREQYF.

V gene TRBV7-2 combines with J gene TRBJ2-1; weak D call: TRBD2 (5 bases). Trimming shortened V by 1 base and J by 0 bases, and 19 bases separated the two germline ends. Germline values: CDR1 SGHTA, CDR2 FQGNSA. The CDR3 runs to 19 residues. Here the CDR3 reads CASSLVASLSMGSYNEQFF. For the CDR3, the DNA is TGTGCCAGCAGCTTAGTCGCTAGCTTGAGTATGGGCTCCTACAATGAGCAGTTCTTC.

V gene TRBV9 combines with J gene TRBJ2-2, with TRBD1 matching 7 bases. CDR1 is SGDLS and CDR2 is YYNGEE in the germline V gene. V shed 6 bases, J shed 6 bases, and the junction held 5 bases outside the gene matches. There are 13 residues in the CDR3. The CDR3: CASTTQGSGELFF. Here the CDR3 DNA reads TGTGCCAGCACTACACAGGGGTCCGGGGAGCTGTTTTTT.

This clone appeared a single time. The chain couples TRBV6-5 to TRBJ2-7, with D possibly matching TRBD1 (6 bases). Germline V gene sequence: CDR1 MNHEY, CDR2 SVGAGI. This CDR3 has 14 residues. With 5 bases removed from V and 5 bases from J, the gap between germline ends came to 16 bases. CDR3 sequence: CASSQQGYVDEQYF. CDR3 bases: TGTGCCAGCAGTCAACAGGGTTACGTGGACGAGCAGTACTTC.

J is TRBJ1-5 and V is TRBV2, with D tentatively TRBD1 (5 bases). V dropped 3 bases and J dropped 2 bases, with 5 bases sitting between them. Germline-derived CDR1 and CDR2 are SNHLY and FYNNEI. The CDR3 consists of 13 residues. As DNA, the CDR3 is TGTGCCAGCAGTGACAGGGGCAATCAGCCCCAGCATTTT. Protein product: CASSDRGNQPQHF. Complete variable domain (other parts from reference TRBV2 and TRBJ1-5): EPEVTQTPSHQVTQMGQEVILRCVPISNHLYFYWYRQILGQKVEFLVSFYNNEISEKSEIFDDQFSVERPDGSNFTLKIRSTKLEDSAMYFCASSDRGNQPQHFGDGTRLSIL.

This CDR3 reads CASSLGDRGEQYF. CDR3 in DNA: TGTGCCAGCAGCTTAGGAGACAGGGGCGAGCAGTACTTC. The chain has TRBV7-6 and TRBJ2-7; 8 positions agree with TRBD1. There are 13 residues in the CDR3. Germline lookup yields CDR1 SGHVS and CDR2 FNYEAQ. The V and J ends lost 1 base and 6 bases, in that order; junction bases with no gene match: 2. The full variable domain, with the rest looked up from reference TRBV7-6 and TRBJ2-7, is GAGVSQSPRYKVTKRGQDVALRCDPISGHVSLYWYRQALGQGPEFLTYFNYEAQQDKSGLPNDRFSAERPEGSISTLTIQRTEQRDSAMYRCASSLGDRGEQYFGPGTRLTVT.

The V call is TRBV4-3, the J call TRBJ2-2; 8 bases agree with TRBD1. The CDR3 loop spans 18 amino acids. Trimming removed 0 bases from V and 3 bases from J; junction bases left unmatched: 9. Germline values: CDR1 LGHNA, CDR2 YSLEER. In DNA, the CDR3 is TGCGCCAGCAGCCAAGATTGGGCAGGGGGCAGGTACACCGGGGAGCTGTTTTTT. Amino acids: CASSQDWAGGRYTGELFF.

This clone was counted once. The chain employs TRBV11-2 and TRBJ2-6; D call uncertain. In germline, CDR1 is SGHAT, CDR2 FQNNGV. The CDR3 runs 19 residues. The V end lost 1 base, the J end lost 0 bases, and 16 bases lay between the germline ends. CDR3 loop: CASSLGGPELPSGANVLTF. In DNA, the CDR3 is TGTGCCAGCAGCTTAGGCGGTCCAGAGCTACCCTCTGGGGCCAACGTCCTGACTTTC.

The V gene is TRBV29-1, the J gene TRBJ2-7, with TRBD1 matching 9 bases. V trimming: 1 base; J trimming: 2 bases; junction bases outside the gene matches: 3. Germline V CDR1 and CDR2: SQVTM, ANQGSEA. The CDR3 consists of 14 residues. This chain's CDR3 is CSVEGTGATYEQYF. For the CDR3, the DNA is TGCAGCGTTGAAGGGACAGGGGCTACCTACGAGCAGTACTTC.